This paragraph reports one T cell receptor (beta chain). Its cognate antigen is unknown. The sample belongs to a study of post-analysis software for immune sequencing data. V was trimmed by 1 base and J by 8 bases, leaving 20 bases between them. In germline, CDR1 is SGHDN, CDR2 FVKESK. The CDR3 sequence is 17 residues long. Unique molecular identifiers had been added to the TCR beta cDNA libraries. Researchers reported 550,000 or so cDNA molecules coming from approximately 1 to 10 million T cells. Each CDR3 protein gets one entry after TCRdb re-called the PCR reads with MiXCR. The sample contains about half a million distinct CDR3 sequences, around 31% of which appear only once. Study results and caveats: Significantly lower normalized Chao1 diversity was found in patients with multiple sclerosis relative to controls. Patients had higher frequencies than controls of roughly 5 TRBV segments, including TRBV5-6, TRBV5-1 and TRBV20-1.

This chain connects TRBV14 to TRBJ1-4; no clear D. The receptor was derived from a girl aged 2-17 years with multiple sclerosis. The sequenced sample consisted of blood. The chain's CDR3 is CASSQVRKARQNEKLFF. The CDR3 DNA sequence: TGTGCCAGCAGCCAAGTAAGGAAGGCCAGGCAGAACGAAAAACTGTTTTTT.